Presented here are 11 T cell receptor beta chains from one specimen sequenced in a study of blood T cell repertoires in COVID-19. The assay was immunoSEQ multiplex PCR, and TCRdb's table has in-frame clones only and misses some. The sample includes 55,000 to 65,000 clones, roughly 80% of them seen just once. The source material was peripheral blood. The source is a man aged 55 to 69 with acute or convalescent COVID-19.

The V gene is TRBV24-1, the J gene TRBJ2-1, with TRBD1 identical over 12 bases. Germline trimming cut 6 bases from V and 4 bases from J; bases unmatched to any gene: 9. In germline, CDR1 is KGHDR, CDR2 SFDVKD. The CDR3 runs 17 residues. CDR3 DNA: TGTGCCACCAGTCTTTCTCCGGGACAGGGGGCTTACAATGAGCAGTTCTTC. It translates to CATSLSPGQGAYNEQFF.

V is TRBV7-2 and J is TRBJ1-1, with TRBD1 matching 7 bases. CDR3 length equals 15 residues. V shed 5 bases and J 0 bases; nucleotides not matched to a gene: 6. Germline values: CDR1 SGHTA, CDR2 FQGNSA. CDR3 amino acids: CASSVRQGLNTEAFF. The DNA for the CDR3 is TGTGCCAGCAGCGTCCGACAGGGACTGAACACTGAAGCTTTCTTT.

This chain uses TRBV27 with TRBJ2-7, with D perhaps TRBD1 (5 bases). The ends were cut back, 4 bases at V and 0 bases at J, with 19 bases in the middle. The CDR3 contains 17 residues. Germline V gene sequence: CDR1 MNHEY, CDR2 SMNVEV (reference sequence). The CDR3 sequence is CASSSGPRQSNSYEQYF. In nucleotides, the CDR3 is TGTGCCAGCAGTTCCGGACCAAGACAGTCCAACTCCTACGAGCAGTACTTC.

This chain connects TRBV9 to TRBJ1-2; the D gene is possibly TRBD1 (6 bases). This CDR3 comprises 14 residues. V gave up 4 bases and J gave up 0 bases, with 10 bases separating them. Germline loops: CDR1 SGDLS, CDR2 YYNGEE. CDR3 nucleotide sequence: TGTGCCAGCAGCACAGGGAACACTAACTATGGCTACACCTTC. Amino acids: CASSTGNTNYGYTF.

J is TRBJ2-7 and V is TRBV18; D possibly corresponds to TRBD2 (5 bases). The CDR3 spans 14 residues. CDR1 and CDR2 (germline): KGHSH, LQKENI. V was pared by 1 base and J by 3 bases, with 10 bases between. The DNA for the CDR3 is TGTGCCAGCTCACCACAACCGGGAATCTACGAGCAGTACTTC. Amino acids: CASSPQPGIYEQYF.

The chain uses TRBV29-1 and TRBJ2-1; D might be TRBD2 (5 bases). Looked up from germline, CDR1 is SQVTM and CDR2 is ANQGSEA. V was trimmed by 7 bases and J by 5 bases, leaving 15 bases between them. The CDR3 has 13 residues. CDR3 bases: TGCAGCGGGAAAGCGGTAGAAAACAATGAGCAGTTCTTC. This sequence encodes CSGKAVENNEQFF.

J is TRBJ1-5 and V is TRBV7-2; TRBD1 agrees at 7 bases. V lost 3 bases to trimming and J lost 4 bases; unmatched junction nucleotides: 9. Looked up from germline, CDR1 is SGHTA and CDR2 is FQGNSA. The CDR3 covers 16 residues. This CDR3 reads CASSLFGQDINQPQHF. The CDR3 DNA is TGTGCCAGCAGCTTGTTCGGACAGGACATAAATCAGCCCCAGCATTTT.

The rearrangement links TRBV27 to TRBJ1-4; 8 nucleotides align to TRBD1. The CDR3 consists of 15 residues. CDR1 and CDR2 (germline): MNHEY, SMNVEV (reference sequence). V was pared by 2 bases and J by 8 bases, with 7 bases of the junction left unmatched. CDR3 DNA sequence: TGTGCCAGCAGTTTAGGGACAGGCTCTCGCGAAAAACTGTTTTTT. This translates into CASSLGTGSREKLFF.

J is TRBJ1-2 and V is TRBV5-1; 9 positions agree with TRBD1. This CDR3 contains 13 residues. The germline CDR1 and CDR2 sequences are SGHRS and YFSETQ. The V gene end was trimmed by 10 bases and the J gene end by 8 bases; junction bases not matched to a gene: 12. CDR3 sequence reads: CASTAGTGNGYTF. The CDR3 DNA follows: TGCGCCTCCACAGCCGGGACAGGGAACGGCTACACCTTC.

The CDR3 nucleotides read TGTGCCAGCAGCTTCACAGGGGTAGAGGGCTACACCTTC. Translated: CASSFTGVEGYTF. This chain links TRBV7-2 with TRBJ1-2, with TRBD1 matching 7 bases. From germline, CDR1 is SGHTA and CDR2 FQGNSA. The CDR3 totals 13 residues. V trimming: 3 bases; J trimming: 8 bases; junction bases outside the gene matches: 6.

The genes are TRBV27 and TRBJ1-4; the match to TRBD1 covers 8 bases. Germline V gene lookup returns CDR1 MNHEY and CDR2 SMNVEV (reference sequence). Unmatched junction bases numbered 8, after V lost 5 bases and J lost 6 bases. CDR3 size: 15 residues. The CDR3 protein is CASSSRTGWDEKLFF. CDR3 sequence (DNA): TGTGCCAGCAGTAGCCGGACAGGGTGGGATGAAAAACTGTTTTTT.